One sample yielded the 28 T cell receptor beta chains listed below, sequenced in a study of blood T cells in healthy people across ages. The use of a sample-barcoded 5' primer and a J-beta primer mix characterized a second PCR of 7 to 11 cycles. Each CDR3 protein is one row after TCRdb ran MiXCR on the 5' RACE reads. The repertoire holds about 780,000 distinct CDR3 sequences, about half seen once, with 15% to 20% in the top ten. The sample comprised blood. The receptors derive from an elderly man in good health.

This clonotype came up once. The chain employs TRBV5-1 and TRBJ2-1; D might be TRBD1 (6 bases). V shed 2 bases and J shed 0 bases, with 12 bases lying between them. Germline-derived CDR1 and CDR2 are SGHRS and YFSETQ. The CDR3 extends over 16 amino acids. The CDR3 is CASSFAGASSYNEQFF. The CDR3 bases are TGCGCCAGCAGCTTTGCAGGGGCGAGCTCCTACAATGAGCAGTTCTTC.

The chain carries TRBV9 and TRBJ1-6; 9 bases are a match to TRBD1. There are 14 residues in the CDR3. Per germline, CDR1 SGDLS and CDR2 YYNGEE. J gave up 10 bases and V 2 bases, and 4 bases lay outside the gene matches. The CDR3, as DNA: TGTGCCAGCAGCGTCGACAGGGGGTCGTCACCCCTCCACTTT. This codes for CASSVDRGSSPLHF.

The CDR3 DNA is TGTGCCAGCAAGGGGATACCCACCGGGGAGCTGTTTTTT. Translation: CASKGIPTGELFF. The genes are TRBV6-6 and TRBJ2-2, with D perhaps TRBD1 (5 bases). V dropped 7 bases and J dropped 4 bases, with 10 bases sitting between them. This CDR3 is built from 13 residues. CDR1 and CDR2 (germline): MNHNY, SVGAGI (reference sequence).

This clonotype was seen at least ten times. The rearrangement uses TRBV20-1 and TRBJ2-1; 11 bases align to TRBD2. CDR1 is DFQATT, CDR2 SNEGSKA, per germline (reference sequence). V was pared by 4 bases and J by 3 bases, with 5 bases of the junction left unmatched. CDR3 length: 15 residues. As DNA, the CDR3 is TGCAGTGCTAAGGTCGGGACTAGCGGCTACAATGAGCAGTTCTTC. Encoded protein: CSAKVGTSGYNEQFF.

This clonotype was seen a handful of times. The chain uses TRBV11-1 and TRBJ2-3, with TRBD1 as a possible D gene (5 bases). The CDR3 covers 14 residues. CDR1 and CDR2 (germline): SGHAT, FQDESV (reference sequence). V was cut by 5 bases and J by 2 bases, with 11 bases left in between. The CDR3 nucleotides read TGTGCCAGCAGCGTCAGGGATTTCACAGATACGCAGTATTTT. Protein product: CASSVRDFTDTQYF.

The chain is built from TRBV15 and TRBJ2-7; tentatively, D is TRBD1 (6 bases). The germline gives CDR1 LNHNV, CDR2 YYDKDF (reference sequence). The V end was cut by 1 base, the J end by 5 bases, with 12 bases between. This CDR3 is 14 amino acids long. This CDR3 is CATSRGQVPDEQYF. CDR3 DNA sequence: TGTGCCACCAGCAGAGGACAGGTCCCTGACGAGCAGTACTTC.

The chain is built from TRBV6-1 and TRBJ1-1, with D maybe TRBD1 (5 bases). The CDR3 is 13 residues long. CDR1 and CDR2 from the germline V gene are MNHNS and SASEGT. V dropped 0 bases and J dropped 9 bases, with 11 bases sitting between them. The CDR3 spells CASSEAWGDKAFF. The CDR3 nucleotides are TGTGCCAGCAGTGAAGCGTGGGGCGACAAAGCTTTCTTT.

This clonotype showed up just once. The V call is TRBV28, the J call TRBJ2-5, with 9 nucleotides matching TRBD1. Germline-derived CDR1 and CDR2 are MDHEN and SYDVKM. This CDR3 comprises 15 residues. With V trimmed by 2 bases and J by 5 bases, 6 bases remained unmatched. This CDR3 is CASSLVGQGEETQYF. CDR3 coding DNA: TGTGCCAGCAGTTTAGTGGGACAGGGTGAGGAGACCCAGTACTTC. Using reference TRBV28 and TRBJ2-5 for the parts outside the CDR3, the full variable domain is DVKVTQSSRYLVKRTGEKVFLECVQDMDHENMFWYRQDPGLGLRLIYFSYDVKMKEKGDIPEGYSVSREKKERFSLILESASTNQTSMYLCASSLVGQGEETQYFGPGTRLLVL.

Ten or more counts support this clonotype. The chain links TRBV29-1 to TRBJ2-3; the D is unclear. V shed 3 bases and J shed 0 bases, with 10 bases lying between them. The CDR3 sequence is 14 residues long. Germline CDR1 is SQVTM and CDR2 is ANQGSEA. The CDR3 DNA is TGCAGCGTTGACGGCAGTCCTAGCACAGATACGCAGTATTTT. The encoded protein is CSVDGSPSTDTQYF.

The CDR3 region is CASSYSGAGGGNGYTF. DNA of the CDR3: TGTGCCAGCAGTTACTCGGGGGCAGGCGGCGGGAATGGCTACACCTTC. The chain recombines TRBV6-6 with TRBJ1-2; perhaps TRBD1 as D (6 bases). V dropped 0 bases and J dropped 6 bases, with 17 bases sitting between them. The germline CDR1 and CDR2 sequences are MNHNY and SVGAGI (reference sequence). There are 16 residues in the CDR3.

This clonotype is termed medium-sized (0.01 to 0.1%). The chain combines TRBV7-2 with TRBJ1-1; TRBD1 might be the D (5 bases). The V end was cut by 5 bases, the J end by 2 bases, with 9 bases between. The CDR3 spans 13 residues. Germline lookup yields CDR1 SGHTA and CDR2 FQGNSA. CDR3 region: CASSQGANTEAFF. The CDR3 DNA reads as TGTGCCAGCAGCCAGGGAGCCAACACTGAAGCTTTCTTT.

This clonotype has just a few counts. CDR3 in amino acids: CSARDLAGAPNEQFF. The CDR3 DNA follows: TGCAGTGCTAGGGATCTAGCGGGGGCCCCCAATGAGCAGTTCTTC. The chain recombines TRBV20-1 with TRBJ2-1; 10 nucleotides agree with TRBD2. This CDR3 is built from 15 residues. Per the germline V gene, CDR1 is DFQATT and CDR2 is SNEGSKA (reference sequence). V lost 3 bases and J lost 6; bases outside the gene matches: 8.

This chain links TRBV7-7 with TRBJ1-5; D is perhaps TRBD1 (6 bases). This CDR3 spans 16 amino acids. Germline CDR1 and CDR2: SSHAT and FNYEAQ (reference sequence). The V gene lost 3 bases and the J gene lost 0 bases, with 12 bases spanning the gap. The CDR3 region is CASSLGGDNSNQPQHF. The DNA of the CDR3 is TGTGCCAGCAGCTTGGGGGGCGATAATAGCAATCAGCCCCAGCATTTT. Filled out from reference TRBV7-7 and TRBJ1-5, the complete variable domain reads GAGVSQSPRYKVTKRGQDVTLRCDPISSHATLYWYQQALGQGPEFLTYFNYEAQPDKSGLPSDRFSAERPEGSISTLTIQRTEQRDSAMYRCASSLGGDNSNQPQHFGDGTRLSIL.

This clonotype was seen more than once but under ten times. The rearrangement joins TRBV5-6 to TRBJ2-1, with a tentative D call TRBD2 (5 bases). From germline, CDR1 is SGHDT and CDR2 YYEEEE. Trimming stripped 3 bases from V and 7 bases from J, with 14 bases between. The CDR3 has 14 amino acids. CDR3 in amino acids: CASSWGVTGNEQFF. The DNA for the CDR3 is TGTGCCAGCAGCTGGGGAGTTACGGGAAATGAGCAGTTCTTC.

There are a few counts of this clonotype. J is TRBJ1-1 and V is TRBV7-3; D is possibly TRBD1 (5 bases). V lost 1 base to trimming and J lost 1 base, with 10 bases between them. Per the germline V gene, CDR1 is SGHTA and CDR2 is FQGTGA. The CDR3 extends over 15 amino acids. CDR3 coding DNA: TGTGCCAGCAGCTTAAGTGGGGGTACGAACACTGAAGCTTTCTTT. This translates into CASSLSGGTNTEAFF.

This clonotype was picked up many times. The chain carries TRBV15 and TRBJ2-7; D is possibly TRBD2 (6 bases). This CDR3 spans 14 amino acids. Germline CDR1 and CDR2: LNHNV and YYDKDF (reference sequence). V lost 0 bases and J lost 3, with 9 bases in between. CDR3 loop: CATSREGGIYEQYF. The CDR3 region has the DNA TGTGCCACCAGCAGAGAGGGCGGGATCTACGAGCAGTACTTC.

V and J are TRBV20-1 and TRBJ2-5; D might be TRBD2 (6 bases). This CDR3 contains 17 residues. The germline gives CDR1 DFQATT, CDR2 SNEGSKA (reference sequence). With 6 bases removed from V and 5 bases from J, the gap between germline ends came to 28 bases. The CDR3 is CSATRGDRELFGETQYF. DNA of the CDR3: TGCAGTGCGACCCGGGGAGACCGGGAGTTGTTCGGGGAGACCCAGTACTTC.

This clonotype has at least ten counts. This rearrangement joins TRBV24-1 to TRBJ2-1; unclear D gene. In germline, CDR1 is KGHDR, CDR2 SFDVKD. This CDR3 has 15 amino acids. The ends were cut back, 5 bases at V and 0 bases at J, with 10 bases in the middle. CDR3 bases: TGTGCCACCAGTGCGTGGCAGAACTCCTACAATGAGCAGTTCTTC. Its protein is CATSAWQNSYNEQFF.

This clonotype was detected only a few times. The chain carries TRBV11-3 and TRBJ2-7, with 7 positions matching TRBD1. CDR3 length equals 14 residues. The V segment lost 3 bases and the J segment 4 bases; nucleotides outside the gene matches: 6. The germline CDR1 and CDR2 sequences are SGHNT and YENEEA. The chain's CDR3 is CASSFSTGSYEQYF. The CDR3, as DNA: TGTGCCAGCAGCTTTTCGACAGGGTCTTACGAGCAGTACTTC.

This clonotype has just one count. J is TRBJ2-1 and V is TRBV5-6; TRBD1 agrees at 7 bases. CDR3 length: 12 residues. Trimming removed 4 bases from V and 13 bases from J; junction bases left unmatched: 8. CDR1 and CDR2 from the germline V gene are SGHDT and YYEEEE. The DNA for the CDR3 is TGTGCCAGCAGCACCGGGACAGAAACCCAGTTCTTC. Translated: CASSTGTETQFF.

The chain employs TRBV14 and TRBJ2-6, with a tentative D call TRBD1 (5 bases). CDR1 and CDR2 from the germline V gene are SGHDN and FVKESK. Trimming pared 3 bases from V and 2 bases from J, leaving 8 bases between. CDR3 length: 15 residues. This CDR3 reads CASSHLRAGANVLTF. CDR3 nucleotides: TGTGCCAGCAGCCATCTCAGGGCTGGGGCCAACGTCCTGACTTTC.

At least ten counts were recorded for this clonotype. The chain joins TRBV14 to TRBJ2-5; TRBD1 matches 8 bases. CDR1 and CDR2 (germline): SGHDN, FVKESK. This CDR3 has 16 amino acids. V was pared by 4 bases and J by 4 bases, with 11 bases of the junction left unmatched. CDR3: CASSRTLDRALETQYF. CDR3 nucleotides: TGTGCCAGCAGCCGAACCCTGGACAGGGCGTTAGAGACCCAGTACTTC. The entire variable domain, with the rest obtained from reference TRBV14 and TRBJ2-5, is as follows: EAGVTQFPSHSVIEKGQTVTLRCDPISGHDNLYWYRRVMGKEIKFLLHFVKESKQDESGMPNNRFLAERTGGTYSTLKVQPAELEDSGVYFCASSRTLDRALETQYFGPGTRLLVL.

The chain links TRBV5-1 to TRBJ2-1, with 8 nucleotides matching TRBD1. The J segment lost 9 bases and the V segment lost 4 bases, leaving 6 bases of the junction unmatched. Germline loops: CDR1 SGHRS, CDR2 YFSETQ. The CDR3 consists of 13 residues. The CDR3 here is CASSQGQAGEQFF. CDR3 nucleotides: TGCGCCAGCAGCCAGGGACAGGCCGGTGAGCAGTTCTTC.

The rearrangement uses TRBV6-6 and TRBJ2-5; D is possibly TRBD2 (6 bases). The length of the CDR3 is 16 residues. The germline V gene encodes CDR1 MNHNY and CDR2 SVGAGI (reference sequence). V gave up 3 bases and J gave up 0 bases, with 14 bases separating them. CDR3 region: CASSYGTFKNQETQYF. In DNA, the CDR3 is TGTGCCAGCAGTTATGGGACTTTCAAAAACCAAGAGACCCAGTACTTC.

The genes are TRBV12-3 or TRBV12-4 and TRBJ2-5; possible D gene TRBD1, 6 bases. Near its end, the DNA agrees better with TRBJ2-7, so the J call may be wrong. The CDR3 spans 12 residues. The CDR3 DNA reads as TGTGCCAGCAGGCAGGGGATCTACGAGCAGTACTTC. Residues: CASRQGIYEQYF.

This chain connects TRBV7-2 to TRBJ1-2; D gene unclear. Germline V lookup: CDR1 SGHTA, CDR2 FQGNSA. The CDR3 length is 15 residues. Deletions cut 1 base from V and 4 bases from J, with 13 bases between. CDR3 region: CASSLEQNLVYGYTF. CDR3 bases: TGTGCCAGCAGCTTAGAACAGAACCTAGTCTATGGCTACACCTTC.

This chain joins TRBV14 and TRBJ2-1; 9 nucleotides agree with TRBD1. Germline V gene data show CDR1 as SGHDN and CDR2 as FVKESK. Trimming cost V 4 bases and J 6 bases; bases outside gene matches: 13. The CDR3 covers 17 residues. The CDR3 loop reads CASSLISRGQGFNEQFF. CDR3 DNA: TGTGCCAGCAGCCTCATTTCCCGTGGACAGGGGTTCAATGAGCAGTTCTTC.

This sequence joins TRBV4-3 and TRBJ2-3; TRBD2 matches 13 bases. CDR1 is LGHNA, CDR2 YSLEER, per germline. With 4 bases clipped from V and 2 bases from J, the junction kept 3 bases outside the gene matches. The CDR3 is 16 residues long. CDR3: CASSRGLAGATDTQYF. The CDR3 DNA reads TGCGCCAGCAGCCGAGGACTAGCGGGAGCCACAGATACGCAGTATTTT.